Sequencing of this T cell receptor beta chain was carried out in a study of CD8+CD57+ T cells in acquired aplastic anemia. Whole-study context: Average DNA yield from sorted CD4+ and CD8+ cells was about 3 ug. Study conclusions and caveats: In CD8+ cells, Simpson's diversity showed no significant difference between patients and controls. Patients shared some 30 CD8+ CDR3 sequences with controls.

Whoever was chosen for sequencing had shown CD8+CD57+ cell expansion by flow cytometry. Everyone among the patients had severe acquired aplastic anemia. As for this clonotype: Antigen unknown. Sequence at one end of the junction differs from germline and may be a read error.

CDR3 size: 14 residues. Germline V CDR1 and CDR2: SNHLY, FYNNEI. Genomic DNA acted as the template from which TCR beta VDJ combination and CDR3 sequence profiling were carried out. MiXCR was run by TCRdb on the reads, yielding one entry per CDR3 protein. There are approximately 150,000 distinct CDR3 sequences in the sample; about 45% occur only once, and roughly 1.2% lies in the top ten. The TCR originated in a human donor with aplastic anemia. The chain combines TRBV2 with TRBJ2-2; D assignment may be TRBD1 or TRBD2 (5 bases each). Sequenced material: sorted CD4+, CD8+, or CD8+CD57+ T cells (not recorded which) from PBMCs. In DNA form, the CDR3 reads TGTGCCGGCAGTGGACTGGGGCGGACCGGGGAGCTGTTTTTT. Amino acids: CAGSGLGRTGELFF.